The entry that follows covers one T cell receptor beta chain sequence. This sample is drawn from a study of technical replicates of blood from a handful of donors. Germline CDR1 and CDR2: SEHNR and FQNEAQ (reference sequence). J gave up 5 bases and V 8 bases, and 11 bases lay outside the gene matches. The CDR3 is 15 residues long. Sequencing was performed with immunoSEQ multiplex PCR; in TCRdb, only in-frame clones are kept and a portion is missing. The table shows 95,000 or so clones, with about 95% occurring only once. The chain recombines TRBV7-9 with TRBJ1-5; 8 bases are shared with TRBD1. The clonotype originates from a human donor in good health. Material: T cells isolated from PBMCs. In DNA, the CDR3 is TGTGCCAGCCGGGCCCTGACAGGGGCCGATCAGCCCCAGCATTTT. It translates to CASRALTGADQPQHF.